A single sample gave rise to the 14 T cell receptor beta chains below, sequenced in a study of Ad26.COV2.S vaccination and SARS-CoV-2 variants. The assay was immunoSEQ multiplex PCR, and TCRdb's table has in-frame clones only and misses some. The data contain 300,000 to 400,000 clones, around 92% of them singletons. This specimen was peripheral blood, taken after recovery from COVID-19. Source of these receptors: a human donor who had recovered from COVID-19.

The chain couples TRBV7-8 to TRBJ1-1; D uncertain. The V gene's germline CDR1 is SGHVS and CDR2 FQNEAQ. Trimming removed 3 bases from V and 1 base from J, with 6 bases in between. The CDR3 spans 13 residues. CDR3 nucleotide sequence: TGTGCCAGCAGCTTCCCCGGGAACACTGAAGCTTTCTTT. Translated: CASSFPGNTEAFF.

The rearrangement joins TRBV6-6 to TRBJ1-5; the D gene is possibly TRBD1 (5 bases). Looked up from germline, CDR1 is MNHNY and CDR2 is SVGAGI (reference sequence). The V gene lost 5 bases and the J gene lost 6 bases, with 14 bases spanning the gap. The CDR3 consists of 14 residues. CDR3: CASSAGGGTQPQHF. The CDR3, as DNA: TGTGCCAGCAGTGCCGGGGGAGGGACTCAGCCCCAGCATTTT.

This chain connects TRBV7-9 to TRBJ1-1; D is possibly TRBD1 (6 bases). This CDR3 has 16 residues. The germline V gene encodes CDR1 SEHNR and CDR2 FQNEAQ (reference sequence). V lost 3 bases and J lost 3, with 17 bases in between. The CDR3 nucleotides read TGTGCCAGCAGCTTGACTTACGGGGGCAGGGACACTGAAGCTTTCTTT. Translated: CASSLTYGGRDTEAFF.

This clone is a singleton in its sample. The chain links TRBV7-2 to TRBJ2-7; the D gene is possibly TRBD2 (6 bases). CDR1 and CDR2 (germline): SGHTA, FQGNSA. Trimming left V 1 base short and J 10 bases short, with 14 bases between. This CDR3 is 13 amino acids long. The CDR3 reads CASSLERGSGQYF. DNA for the CDR3: TGTGCCAGCAGCTTAGAGAGGGGTAGCGGTCAGTACTTC.

This clone turned up a few times. The chain recombines TRBV19 with TRBJ1-1; D is possibly TRBD1 (5 bases). Germline lookup yields CDR1 LNHDA and CDR2 SQIVND (reference sequence). The CDR3 has 14 residues. V lost 4 bases to trimming and J lost 1 base, with 10 bases between them. CDR3 in DNA: TGTGCCAGTAGTACACGGGGCCCGAACACTGAAGCTTTCTTT. It is translated as CASSTRGPNTEAFF.

The chain carries TRBV6-7 and TRBJ1-4; no firm D call. TRBV6-7 is labeled an ORF, and its function is uncertain. Trimming cost V 3 bases and J 5 bases, with 10 bases left between them. The CDR3 has 14 amino acids. CDR3 bases: TGTGCCAGCAGTTATCAGGTATTAAATGAAAAACTGTTTTTT. Residues: CASSYQVLNEKLFF.

This chain connects TRBV9 to TRBJ2-7; no firm D call. The CDR3 sequence is 15 residues long. V was clipped by 0 bases and J by 0 bases, with 10 bases between them. CDR1 SGDLS and CDR2 YYNGEE come from the germline V gene. CDR3: CASSVEGSASYEQYF. The CDR3 region has the DNA TGTGCCAGCAGCGTAGAGGGATCTGCCTCCTACGAGCAGTACTTC.

This clone appeared a single time. The V gene is TRBV7-2, the J gene TRBJ2-2; D is tentatively TRBD1 or TRBD2 (7 bases each). The ends were cut back, 5 bases at V and 7 bases at J, with 14 bases in the middle. This CDR3 has 14 residues. CDR1 and CDR2 (germline): SGHTA, FQGNSA. The CDR3 spells CASSPGGAVGELFF. The CDR3 DNA is TGTGCCAGCAGCCCAGGGGGGGCTGTCGGGGAGCTGTTTTTT. Filled out from reference TRBV7-2 and TRBJ2-2, the complete variable domain reads GAGVSQSPSNKVTEKGKDVELRCDPISGHTALYWYRQSLGQGLEFLIYFQGNSAPDKSGLPSDRFSAERTGGSVSTLTIQRTQQEDSAVYLCASSPGGAVGELFFGEGSRLTVL.

The CDR3 protein is CASSRRLAGTVHNEQFF. As DNA, the CDR3 is TGTGCCAGCAGTCGCAGACTAGCGGGGACGGTACACAATGAGCAGTTCTTC. The chain links TRBV6-6 to TRBJ2-1; 11 positions match TRBD2. With 5 bases clipped from V and 5 bases from J, the junction kept 11 bases outside the gene matches. The CDR3 consists of 17 residues. CDR1 MNHNY and CDR2 SVGAGI come from the germline V gene (reference sequence).

The chain links TRBV5-1 to TRBJ2-7; D possibly uses TRBD1 or TRBD2 (5 bases each). There are 14 residues in the CDR3. CDR1 and CDR2 from the germline V gene are SGHRS and YFSETQ. Trimming took 0 bases from V and 4 from J, leaving 11 bases between them. Written as DNA, the CDR3 is TGCGCCAGCAGCTTGGGTGGGGGAGTTTACGAGCAGTACTTC. Translated, it gives CASSLGGGVYEQYF.

The J gene is TRBJ2-5, the V gene TRBV7-9; 7 bases align to TRBD2. The V segment lost 3 bases and the J segment 1 base; nucleotides outside the gene matches: 5. The CDR3 runs to 15 residues. The germline CDR1 and CDR2 sequences are SEHNR and FQNEAQ (reference sequence). The DNA for the CDR3 is TGTGCCAGCAGCTTGCCCAGCGGGACCCAAGAGACCCAGTACTTC. Protein sequence: CASSLPSGTQETQYF.

V usage is TRBV7-2 and J usage is TRBJ1-1, with a weak D call TRBD1 (5 bases). The CDR3 covers 14 residues. V was shortened by 5 bases and J by 4 bases, with 14 bases between the two germline ends. Germline values: CDR1 SGHTA, CDR2 FQGNSA. CDR3 DNA sequence: TGTGCCAGCAGCCCCCCCGGGGGGAGCACTGAAGCTTTCTTT. Its translation is CASSPPGGSTEAFF.

This sequence joins TRBV12-3 or TRBV12-4 and TRBJ1-1; D gene uncertain. Trimming pared 3 bases from V and 3 bases from J, leaving 5 bases between. This CDR3 is built from 12 residues. CDR3 residues: CASSFRDTEAFF. The DNA for the CDR3 is TGTGCCAGCAGTTTTAGGGACACTGAAGCTTTCTTT.

This chain uses TRBV7-9 with TRBJ2-5; D not resolved. Trimming pared 2 bases from V and 4 bases from J, leaving 8 bases between. This CDR3 has 13 amino acids. The germline gives CDR1 SEHNR, CDR2 FQNEAQ (reference sequence). CDR3 in DNA: TGTGCCAGCAGCTTAAGAAAAACAGAGACCCAGTACTTC. It codes for CASSLRKTETQYF.